This entry concerns a single T cell receptor (beta chain). Its antigen is not known. Terminally differentiated effector memory CD45RA+ cells were excluded from the naive CD8 cells, which were CD45RO-negative and positively selected for CCR7. The data derive from a study of shared clonotypes between healthy human individuals. Study details: Aged 18 to 49, the donors were a couple of women and three men.

Some clones are missing from TCRdb's copy, which holds only in-frame ones; the method was immunoSEQ multiplex PCR. The table records 630,000 or so clones, 95% to 98% of them present only once. Study results and limitations: Across a handful of donors, naive CD4 shared approximately 4.5%, naive CD8 more than 3%, memory CD4 roughly 2.1%, memory CD8 approximately 0.4%.

CDR3 size: 15 residues. The V gene's germline CDR1 is SQVTM and CDR2 ANQGSEA. V shed 4 bases and J 2 bases; nucleotides not matched to a gene: 6. This TCR came from a man aged 25 to 45 in good health. The chain links TRBV29-1 to TRBJ2-1, with 9 nucleotides matching TRBD2. What was sequenced was naive CD8+ T cells sorted from blood. The CDR3 DNA is TGCAGCGTTGGAGGGGCGGGAGGGACCTACAATGAGCAGTTCTTC. Its protein product is CSVGGAGGTYNEQFF.